The 2 T cell receptor beta chains listed next were all sequenced from one sample in a study of blood T cell repertoires in COVID-19. TCRdb keeps only in-frame clones here, not all; method: immunoSEQ multiplex PCR. The table shows a few hundred thousand clones, with just under 90% occurring only once. The source material was PBMCs or T cells enriched from blood (not recorded which). Source of these receptors: a woman aged 45-65 years who had recovered from COVID-19.

The chain joins TRBV7-9 to TRBJ1-2, with unresolved D. In germline, CDR1 is SEHNR, CDR2 FQNEAQ (reference sequence). V lost 5 bases and J lost 1, with 8 bases in between. This CDR3 contains 13 residues. The CDR3 DNA follows: TGTGCCAGCAGCCTCCTTAATAACTATGGCTACACCTTC. As protein: CASSLLNNYGYTF.

This sequence joins TRBV27 and TRBJ1-2; D unclear. The germline CDR1 and CDR2 sequences are MNHEY and SMNVEV (reference sequence). Trimming shortened V by 2 bases and J by 8 bases, and 9 bases separated the two germline ends. The CDR3 sequence is 12 residues long. The CDR3 nucleotides are TGTGCCAGCAGTTTAAACGGGTTCGGCTACACCTTC. It translates to CASSLNGFGYTF.